What follows describes a single T cell receptor beta chain. The target antigen is unknown. This record comes from a study of cytomegalovirus exposure and HLA in healthy donors. Whole-study results and caveats: About 87% or about 30% of the time was how often most TCR beta V segments were productive, according to an earlier analysis.

The PCR had 60 Vbeta and 13 Jbeta primers. Profiled with immunoSEQ multiplex PCR; TCRdb holds only in-frame clones, not every one. The sample consists of roughly 170,000 clones, approximately 82% of them appearing once. The V gene end was trimmed by 4 bases and the J gene end by 2 bases; junction bases not matched to a gene: 8. Germline V gives CDR1 SGHNT, CDR2 YYREEE (reference sequence). The CDR3 extends over 15 amino acids. In nominal health when sampled, donors likely had unrecorded immune exposures nonetheless. The sequenced material came from PBMCs. The chain joins TRBV5-4 to TRBJ2-7, with 8 nucleotides matching TRBD1. This sequence originates from a girl aged 2-10 years in good health and CMV-seropositive. CDR3: CASSSSGTGAYEQYF. The CDR3, as DNA: TGTGCCAGCAGCAGTTCCGGGACAGGAGCCTACGAGCAGTACTTC.